The next 25 T cell receptor beta chains were all read from a single sample in a study of blood T cell repertoires in COVID-19. Clones were sequenced by immunoSEQ multiplex PCR, and TCRdb holds only the in-frame ones, with some missing. The sample records approximately 170,000 clones, 65% to 85% being singletons. Sequences were obtained from peripheral blood. The origin of the receptors is a man in his sixties with active or convalescent COVID-19.

The J gene is TRBJ1-5, the V gene TRBV28; 8 bases map to TRBD1. This CDR3 comprises 18 residues. The V gene's germline CDR1 is MDHEN and CDR2 SYDVKM. Losses at the gene ends were 1 base for V and 1 base for J; bases not matched to a gene: 9. The CDR3, as DNA: TGTGCCAGCAGTTTATTGGCAGGGGGCTATGAGAGCAATCAGCCCCAGCATTTT. It is translated as CASSLLAGGYESNQPQHF.

This clone was detected a few times. The chain is built from TRBV7-7 and TRBJ2-5; 7 bases line up with TRBD1. CDR3 length: 14 amino acids. J gave up 5 bases and V 0 bases, and 3 bases lay outside the gene matches. Per germline, CDR1 SSHAT and CDR2 FNYEAQ (reference sequence). CDR3 nucleotide sequence: TGTGCCAGCAGCTTAGCCCCGACAGGGGAGACCCAGTACTTC. Translation gives CASSLAPTGETQYF.

This clone has a single count. The chain employs TRBV5-1 and TRBJ2-5; TRBD2 aligns across 12 bases. CDR3 length equals 15 residues. After removal of 7 bases from V and 2 bases from J, the junction contained 6 bases not matched to a gene. CDR1 and CDR2 from the germline V gene are SGHRS and YFSETQ. Here the CDR3 reads CASARLAGVQETQYF. CDR3 DNA: TGCGCCAGCGCCAGACTAGCGGGGGTGCAAGAGACCCAGTACTTC. The full variable domain, its missing parts supplied by reference TRBV5-1 and TRBJ2-5, is KAGVTQTPRYLIKTRGQQVTLSCSPISGHRSVSWYQQTPGQGLQFLFEYFSETQRNKGNFPGRFSGRQFSNSRSEMNVSTLELGDSALYLCASARLAGVQETQYFGPGTRLLVL.

The V and J genes are TRBV7-3 and TRBJ2-3; a possible D gene is TRBD2 (6 bases). CDR3 length equals 14 residues. Trimming shortened V by 5 bases and J by 0 bases, and 9 bases separated the two germline ends. Per germline, CDR1 SGHTA and CDR2 FQGTGA. The CDR3 nucleotides are TGTGCCAGCAGCGCGGGGACTAGCACAGATACGCAGTATTTT. Amino acid sequence: CASSAGTSTDTQYF.

This clone appeared a few times. V and J are TRBV2 and TRBJ2-7, with TRBD1 identical over 7 bases. Germline-derived CDR1 and CDR2 are SNHLY and FYNNEI. The V gene end was trimmed by 6 bases and the J gene end by 6 bases; junction bases not matched to a gene: 8. The CDR3 is made up of 13 amino acids. The CDR3 bases are TGTGCCAGCAGGGGGACGACAGGGACCGAGCAGTACTTC. This sequence encodes CASRGTTGTEQYF.

The chain links TRBV5-1 to TRBJ2-7; D might be TRBD2 (6 bases). The CDR3 sequence is 13 residues long. Looked up from germline, CDR1 is SGHRS and CDR2 is YFSETQ. V was clipped by 3 bases and J by 5 bases, with 12 bases between them. The CDR3 coding sequence is TGCGCCAGCAGCTCCGGAGGGCCAGACGAGCAGTACTTC. Protein: CASSSGGPDEQYF.

This clone was detected a few times. This chain connects TRBV3-1 (or the pseudogene TRBV3-2) to TRBJ1-1; D might be TRBD1 (5 bases). CDR1 is LGHDT and CDR2 is YNNKEL in the germline V gene (reference sequence). The CDR3 is 16 amino acids. V was cut by 1 base and J by 1 base, with 13 bases left in between. The CDR3 nucleotides read TGTGCCAGCAGCCAAGTGTCTCGACAGCCGAACACTGAAGCTTTCTTT. Translating gives CASSQVSRQPNTEAFF.

The chain links TRBV5-4 to TRBJ1-4, with TRBD1 matching over 8 bases. Per the germline V gene, CDR1 is SGHNT and CDR2 is YYREEE (reference sequence). This CDR3 spans 20 amino acids. The trim removed 2 bases at V and 2 bases at J, leaving 17 bases unmatched. The CDR3 reads CASSFKMGKTGVFTNEKLFF. CDR3 nucleotide sequence: TGTGCCAGCAGCTTTAAGATGGGGAAGACAGGGGTTTTTACTAATGAAAAACTGTTTTTT.

This rearrangement joins TRBV5-1 to TRBJ1-2, with D uncertain. The ends were cut back, 0 bases at V and 6 bases at J, with 12 bases in the middle. CDR3 size: 14 residues. The germline gives CDR1 SGHRS, CDR2 YFSETQ. CDR3 bases: TGCGCCAGCAGCTTGGCCGGGGAGTCCGATGGCTACACCTTC. It specifies CASSLAGESDGYTF.

The chain is built from TRBV21-1 and TRBJ1-1; TRBD1 is the table's D call and was not checked against the DNA. TRBV21-1 is an annotated pseudogene. The CDR3 is 11 residues long. CDR3 amino acids: CASSKTGEAFF. The CDR3 DNA follows: TGTGCCAGCAGCAAGACAGGGGAAGCTTTCTTT.

The chain recombines TRBV4-2 with TRBJ2-2, with TRBD2 matching over 14 bases. V was pared by 2 bases and J by 5 bases, with 7 bases of the junction left unmatched. The CDR3 covers 18 residues. The germline V gene encodes CDR1 LGHNA and CDR2 YNFKEQ. CDR3 bases: TGTGCCAGCAGCCAATTGACTAGCGGGAGGGTCGGAACCGGGGAGCTGTTTTTT. Translated: CASSQLTSGRVGTGELFF.

The rearrangement links TRBV7-8 to TRBJ2-5; D not certain. This CDR3 is 14 amino acids long. Germline-derived CDR1 and CDR2 are SGHVS and FQNEAQ. V was pared by 3 bases and J by 2 bases, with 10 bases between. The CDR3 DNA reads TGTGCCAGCAGCTTTGTGGCAGCGCAAGAGACCCAGTACTTC. The encoded protein is CASSFVAAQETQYF.

The CDR3 nucleotides read TGTGCCAGCAGGAATCACAGGGGGGGTGGCTACACCTTC. This encodes CASRNHRGGGYTF. This chain uses TRBV28 with TRBJ1-2; 8 bases match TRBD1. Germline V gene data show CDR1 as MDHEN and CDR2 as SYDVKM. CDR3 length equals 13 residues. V was pared by 6 bases and J by 7 bases, with 7 bases of the junction left unmatched.

This rearrangement joins TRBV5-1 to TRBJ2-1, with 9 positions matching TRBD2. Germline V CDR1 and CDR2: SGHRS, YFSETQ. V gave up 7 bases and J gave up 0 bases; unmatched junction bases: 8. There are 16 residues in the CDR3. DNA for the CDR3: TGCGCCAGCGCATCAAGCGGGGGGAGCTCCTACAATGAGCAGTTCTTC. Translated: CASASSGGSSYNEQFF. The variable domain in full, with the rest retrieved from reference TRBV5-1 and TRBJ2-1, is KAGVTQTPRYLIKTRGQQVTLSCSPISGHRSVSWYQQTPGQGLQFLFEYFSETQRNKGNFPGRFSGRQFSNSRSEMNVSTLELGDSALYLCASASSGGSSYNEQFFGPGTRLTVL.

This clone appeared a single time. This chain connects TRBV6-2 or TRBV6-3 to TRBJ1-1; 9 bases match TRBD1. Trimming at V came to 3 bases and at J to 0 bases, leaving 8 bases not matched to a gene. CDR1 is MNHEY and CDR2 is SVGEGT in the germline V gene. The CDR3 runs 17 residues. CDR3 DNA sequence: TGTGCCAGCAGTTATTATACCGGGACAGGGATGAACACTGAAGCTTTCTTT. As protein: CASSYYTGTGMNTEAFF.

A note on this clone: In the same sample, other DNA sequences code for this CDR3. The chain has TRBV5-1 and TRBJ2-5; 11 bases are a match to TRBD1. The J segment lost 4 bases and the V segment lost 4 bases, leaving 3 bases of the junction unmatched. Per germline, CDR1 SGHRS and CDR2 YFSETQ. CDR3 length: 14 amino acids. CDR3 residues: CASSTGTGGETQYF. The CDR3 DNA sequence: TGCGCCAGCAGCACAGGGACAGGGGGAGAGACCCAGTACTTC.

The rearrangement uses TRBV3-1 (or the pseudogene TRBV3-2) and TRBJ1-3, with D unresolved. Germline-derived CDR1 and CDR2 are LGHDT and YNNKEL (reference sequence). There are 15 residues in the CDR3. The V and J ends lost 1 base and 2 bases respectively, with 9 bases between them. The CDR3, as DNA: TGTGCCAGCAGCCAAGGTCGGAGGACTGGAAACACCATATATTTT. It translates to CASSQGRRTGNTIYF.

The chain recombines TRBV2 with TRBJ2-3; D unclear. This CDR3 has 14 amino acids. Trimming took off 7 bases at V and 6 bases at J, with 17 bases between the two ends. Germline V lookup: CDR1 SNHLY, CDR2 FYNNEI. The CDR3 spells CASTLGALRDTQYF. As DNA, the CDR3 is TGTGCCAGCACGCTAGGAGCCCTTCGTGATACGCAGTATTTT.

The rearrangement links TRBV3-1 (or the pseudogene TRBV3-2) to TRBJ2-4; the match to TRBD2 covers 8 bases. Germline V gene data show CDR1 as LGHDT and CDR2 as YNNKEL (reference sequence). The V segment lost 2 bases and the J segment 8 bases; nucleotides outside the gene matches: 5. The CDR3 extends over 14 amino acids. The CDR3 sequence: CASSQPGGGHIQYF. CDR3 DNA: TGTGCCAGCAGCCAACCGGGAGGGGGACACATTCAGTACTTC.

The sample holds one count of this clone. This chain uses TRBV9 with TRBJ1-4, with a weak D call TRBD1 (6 bases). The CDR3 length is 17 residues. Per germline, CDR1 SGDLS and CDR2 YYNGEE. V dropped 0 bases and J dropped 0 bases, with 12 bases sitting between them. The CDR3 loop is CASSVAGRGSTNEKLFF. The DNA of the CDR3 is TGTGCCAGCAGCGTAGCGGGCAGGGGTTCAACTAATGAAAAACTGTTTTTT. Drawing the rest from reference TRBV9 and TRBJ1-4, the complete variable domain is DSGVTQTPKHLITATGQRVTLRCSPRSGDLSVYWYQQSLDQGLQFLIQYYNGEERAKGNILERFSAQQFPDLHSELNLSSLELGDSALYFCASSVAGRGSTNEKLFFGSGTQLSVL.

V usage is TRBV11-2 and J usage is TRBJ2-7; D is ambiguous. CDR1 SGHAT and CDR2 FQNNGV come from the germline V gene. Deletions cut 5 bases from V and 4 bases from J, with 6 bases between. This CDR3 is 11 amino acids long. Written as DNA, the CDR3 is TGTGCCAGCAGCCTACGTTACGAGCAGTACTTC. This encodes CASSLRYEQYF.

The J gene is TRBJ1-4, the V gene TRBV19; 10 nucleotides agree with TRBD1. The CDR3 is made up of 15 amino acids. CDR1 is LNHDA and CDR2 is SQIVND in the germline V gene (reference sequence). V was pared by 6 bases and J by 8 bases, with 9 bases of the junction left unmatched. CDR3: CASRSSGTGVEKLFF. In nucleotides, the CDR3 is TGTGCCAGTAGGAGCTCCGGGACAGGGGTAGAAAAACTGTTTTTT.

The chain is built from TRBV29-1 and TRBJ2-7; D is possibly TRBD2 (6 bases). Between the trimmed V and J ends, which lost 4 bases and 7 bases, there was a span of 14 bases. The CDR3 covers 12 residues. Germline V gene sequence: CDR1 SQVTM, CDR2 ANQGSEA. Here the CDR3 reads CSVVAGFSEQYF. CDR3 in DNA: TGCAGCGTTGTGGCGGGGTTTTCGGAGCAGTACTTC.

The chain has TRBV10-3 and TRBJ1-5; 7 positions match TRBD1. Germline CDR1 and CDR2: ENHRY and SYGVKD. The ends lost 6 bases at V and 6 bases at J; junction bases unmatched: 2. The CDR3 has 12 residues. CDR3 nucleotide sequence: TGTGCCATCAGCCAGGGGGGTCAGCCCCAGCATTTT. This sequence encodes CAISQGGQPQHF.

The V gene is TRBV6-5, the J gene TRBJ1-1, with 7 bases that match TRBD1. The germline V gene encodes CDR1 MNHEY and CDR2 SVGAGI. The ends lost 10 bases at V and 0 bases at J; junction bases unmatched: 5. There are 13 residues in the CDR3. The CDR3 nucleotides read TGTGCCATCGGGACAGAGATGAACACTGAAGCTTTCTTT. It encodes CAIGTEMNTEAFF.